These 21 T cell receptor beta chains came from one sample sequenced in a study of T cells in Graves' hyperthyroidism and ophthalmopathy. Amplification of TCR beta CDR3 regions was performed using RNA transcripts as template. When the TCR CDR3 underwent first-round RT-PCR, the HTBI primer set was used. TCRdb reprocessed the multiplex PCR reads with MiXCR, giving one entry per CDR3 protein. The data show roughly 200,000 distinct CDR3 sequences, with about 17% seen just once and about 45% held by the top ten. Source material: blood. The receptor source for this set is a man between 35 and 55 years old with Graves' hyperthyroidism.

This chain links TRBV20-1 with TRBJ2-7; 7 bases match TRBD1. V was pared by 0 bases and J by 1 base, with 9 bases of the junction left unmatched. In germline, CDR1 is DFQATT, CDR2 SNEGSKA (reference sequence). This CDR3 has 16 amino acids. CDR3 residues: CSARDARDSLSYEQYF. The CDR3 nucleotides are TGCAGTGCTAGAGACGCCCGGGACAGCCTTTCCTACGAGCAGTACTTC.

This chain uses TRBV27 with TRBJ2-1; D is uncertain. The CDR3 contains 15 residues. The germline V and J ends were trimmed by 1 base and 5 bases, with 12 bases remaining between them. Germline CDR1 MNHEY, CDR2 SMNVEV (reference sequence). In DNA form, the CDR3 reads TGTGCCAGCAGTTTATATTCCGTTAGACACAATGAGCAGTTCTTC. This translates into CASSLYSVRHNEQFF.

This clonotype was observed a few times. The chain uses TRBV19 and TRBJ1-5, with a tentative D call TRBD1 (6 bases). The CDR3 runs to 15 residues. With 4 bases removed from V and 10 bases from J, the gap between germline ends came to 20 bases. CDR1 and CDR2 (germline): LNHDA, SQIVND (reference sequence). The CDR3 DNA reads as TGTGCCAGTAGTACATCCAGGGGAGGTGGTTATCCCCAGCATTTT. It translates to CASSTSRGGGYPQHF.

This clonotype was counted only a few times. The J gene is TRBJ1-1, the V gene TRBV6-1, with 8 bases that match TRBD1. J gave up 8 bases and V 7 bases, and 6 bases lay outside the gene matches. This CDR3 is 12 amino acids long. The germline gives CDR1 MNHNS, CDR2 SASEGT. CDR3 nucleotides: TGTGCCAGCACCGGGGACAGGACAGAAGCTTTCTTT. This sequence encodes CASTGDRTEAFF.

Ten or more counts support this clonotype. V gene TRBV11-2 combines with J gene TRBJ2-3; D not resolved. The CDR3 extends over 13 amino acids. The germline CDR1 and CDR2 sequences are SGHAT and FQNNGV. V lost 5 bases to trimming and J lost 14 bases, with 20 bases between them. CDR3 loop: CASSQSASLMRYF. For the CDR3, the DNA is TGTGCCAGCAGCCAATCCGCCAGCCTTATGCGGTATTTT.

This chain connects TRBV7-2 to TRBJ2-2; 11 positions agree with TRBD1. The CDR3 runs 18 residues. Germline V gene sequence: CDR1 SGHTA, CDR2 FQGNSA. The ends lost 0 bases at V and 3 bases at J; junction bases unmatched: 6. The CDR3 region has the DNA TGTGCCAGCAGCTTAGCGGGACAGGGGGGAGGGGACACCGGGGAGCTGTTTTTT. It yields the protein CASSLAGQGGGDTGELFF.

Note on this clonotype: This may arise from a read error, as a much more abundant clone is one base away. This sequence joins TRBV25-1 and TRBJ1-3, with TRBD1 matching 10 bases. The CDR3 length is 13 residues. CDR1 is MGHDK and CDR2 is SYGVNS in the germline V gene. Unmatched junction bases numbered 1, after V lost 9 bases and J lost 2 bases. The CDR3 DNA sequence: TGTGCCAGTGGGACAGGGGCTGGAAACACCATATATTTT. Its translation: CASGTGAGNTIYF.

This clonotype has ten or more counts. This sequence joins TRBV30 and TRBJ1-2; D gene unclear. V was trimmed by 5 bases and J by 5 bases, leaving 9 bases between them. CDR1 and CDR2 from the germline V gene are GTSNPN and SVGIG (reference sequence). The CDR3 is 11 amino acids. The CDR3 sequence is CAWGSDYGYTF. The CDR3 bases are TGTGCCTGGGGCAGCGATTATGGCTACACCTTC.

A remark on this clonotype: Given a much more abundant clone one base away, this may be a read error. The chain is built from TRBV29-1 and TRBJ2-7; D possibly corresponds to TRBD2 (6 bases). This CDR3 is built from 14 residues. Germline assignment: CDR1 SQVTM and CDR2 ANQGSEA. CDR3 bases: TGCGGCGTTGCTGGAGGGCAAGATCCCTACGAGCAGTACTTC. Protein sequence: CGVAGGQDPYEQYF.

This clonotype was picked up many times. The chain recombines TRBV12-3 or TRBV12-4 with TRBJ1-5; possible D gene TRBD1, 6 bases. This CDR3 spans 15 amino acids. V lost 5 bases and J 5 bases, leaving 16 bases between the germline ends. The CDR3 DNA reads TGTGCCAGCAGTCCCAGGACAGAATTAGATCAGCCCCAGCATTTT. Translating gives CASSPRTELDQPQHF.

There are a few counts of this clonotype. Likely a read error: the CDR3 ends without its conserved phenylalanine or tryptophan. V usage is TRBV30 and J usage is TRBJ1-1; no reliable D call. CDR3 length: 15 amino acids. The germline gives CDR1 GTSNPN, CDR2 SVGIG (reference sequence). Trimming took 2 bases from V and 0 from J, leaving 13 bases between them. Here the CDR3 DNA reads TGTGCCTGGAGTCCCCGGATAACCATGAACACTGAAGCTTTCCTT. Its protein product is CAWSPRITMNTEAFL.

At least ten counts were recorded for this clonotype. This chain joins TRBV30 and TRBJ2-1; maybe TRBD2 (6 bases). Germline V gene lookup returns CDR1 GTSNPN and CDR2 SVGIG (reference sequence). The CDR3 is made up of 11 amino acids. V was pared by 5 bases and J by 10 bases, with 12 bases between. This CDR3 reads CAWGGGREQFF. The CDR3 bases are TGTGCCTGGGGGGGAGGAAGGGAGCAGTTCTTC.

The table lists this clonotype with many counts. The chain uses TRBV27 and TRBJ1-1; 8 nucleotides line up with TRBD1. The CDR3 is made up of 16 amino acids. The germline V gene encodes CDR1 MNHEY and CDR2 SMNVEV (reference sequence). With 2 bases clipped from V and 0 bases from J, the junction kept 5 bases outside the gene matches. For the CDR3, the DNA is TGTGCCAGCAGTTTACAGGGGGCCAACATGAACACTGAAGCTTTCTTT. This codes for CASSLQGANMNTEAFF.

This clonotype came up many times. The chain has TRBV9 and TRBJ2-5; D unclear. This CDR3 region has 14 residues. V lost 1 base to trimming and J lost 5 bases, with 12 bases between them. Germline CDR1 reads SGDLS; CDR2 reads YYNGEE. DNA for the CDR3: TGTGCCAGCAGCGTAACCCGGGTTGGTGAGACCCAGTACTTC. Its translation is CASSVTRVGETQYF.

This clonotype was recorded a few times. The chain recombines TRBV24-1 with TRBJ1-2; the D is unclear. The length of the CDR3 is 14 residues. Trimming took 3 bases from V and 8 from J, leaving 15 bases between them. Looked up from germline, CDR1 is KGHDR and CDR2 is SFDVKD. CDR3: CATSDRARQTGYTF. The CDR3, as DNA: TGTGCCACCAGTGATCGGGCCCGACAAACGGGCTACACCTTC.

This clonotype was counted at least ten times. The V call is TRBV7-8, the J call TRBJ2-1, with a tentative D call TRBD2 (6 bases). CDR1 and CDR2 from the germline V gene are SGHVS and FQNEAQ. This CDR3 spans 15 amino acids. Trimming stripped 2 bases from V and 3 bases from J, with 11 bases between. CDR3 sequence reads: CASSLSGGFYNEQFF. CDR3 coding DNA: TGTGCCAGCAGCTTATCCGGGGGATTCTACAATGAGCAGTTCTTC. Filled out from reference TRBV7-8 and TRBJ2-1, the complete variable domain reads GAGVSQSPRYKVAKRGQDVALRCDPISGHVSLFWYQQALGQGPEFLTYFQNEAQLDKSGLPSDRFFAERPEGSVSTLKIQRTQQEDSAVYLCASSLSGGFYNEQFFGPGTRLTVL.

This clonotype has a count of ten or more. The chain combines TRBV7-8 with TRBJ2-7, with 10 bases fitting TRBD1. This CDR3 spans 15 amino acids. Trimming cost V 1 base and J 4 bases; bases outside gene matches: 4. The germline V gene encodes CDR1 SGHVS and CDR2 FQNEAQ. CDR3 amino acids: CASSLVPGQGYEQYF. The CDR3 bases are TGTGCCAGCAGCTTAGTCCCGGGACAGGGGTACGAGCAGTACTTC.

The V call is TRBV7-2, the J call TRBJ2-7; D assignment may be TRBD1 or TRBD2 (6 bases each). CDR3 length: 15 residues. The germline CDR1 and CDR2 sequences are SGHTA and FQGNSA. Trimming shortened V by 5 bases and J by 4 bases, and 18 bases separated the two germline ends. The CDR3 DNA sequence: TGTGCCAGCAGCCTTCGCGGGACATTGGATTACGAGCAGTACTTC. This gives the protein CASSLRGTLDYEQYF.

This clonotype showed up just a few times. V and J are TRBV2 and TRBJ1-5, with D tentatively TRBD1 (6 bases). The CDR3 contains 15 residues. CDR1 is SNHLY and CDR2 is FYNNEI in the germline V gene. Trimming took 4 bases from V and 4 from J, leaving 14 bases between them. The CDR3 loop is CASSGTVPSNQPQHF. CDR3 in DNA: TGTGCCAGCAGTGGGACAGTACCTAGTAATCAGCCCCAGCATTTT.

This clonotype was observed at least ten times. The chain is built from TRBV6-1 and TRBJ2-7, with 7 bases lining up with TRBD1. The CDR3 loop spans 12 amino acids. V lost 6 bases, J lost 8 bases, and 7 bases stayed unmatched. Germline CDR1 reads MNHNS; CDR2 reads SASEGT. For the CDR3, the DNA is TGTGCCAGCAGCAGACAGGGTAGGAAGCAGTACTTC. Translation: CASSRQGRKQYF.

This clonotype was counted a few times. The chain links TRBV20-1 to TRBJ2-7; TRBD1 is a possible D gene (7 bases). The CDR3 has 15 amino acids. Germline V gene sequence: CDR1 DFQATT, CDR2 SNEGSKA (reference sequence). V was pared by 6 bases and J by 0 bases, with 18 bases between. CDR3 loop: CSADDRAGSSYEQYF. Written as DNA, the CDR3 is TGCAGTGCGGACGACAGGGCGGGAAGCTCCTACGAGCAGTACTTC.